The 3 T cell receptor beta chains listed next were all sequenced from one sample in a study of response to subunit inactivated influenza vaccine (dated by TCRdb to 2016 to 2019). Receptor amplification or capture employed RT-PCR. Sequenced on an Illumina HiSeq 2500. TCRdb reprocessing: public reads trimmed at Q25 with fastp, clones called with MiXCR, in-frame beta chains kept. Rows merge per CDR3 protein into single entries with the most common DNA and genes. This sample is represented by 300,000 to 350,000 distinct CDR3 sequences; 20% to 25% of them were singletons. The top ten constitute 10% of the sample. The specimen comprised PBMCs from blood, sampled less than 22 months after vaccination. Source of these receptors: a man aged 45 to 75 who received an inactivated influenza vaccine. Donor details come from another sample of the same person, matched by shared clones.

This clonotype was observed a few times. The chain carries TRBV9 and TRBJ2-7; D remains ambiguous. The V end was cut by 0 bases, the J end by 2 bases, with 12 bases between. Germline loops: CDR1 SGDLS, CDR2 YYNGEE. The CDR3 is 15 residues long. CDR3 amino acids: CASSVGAVPTYEQYF. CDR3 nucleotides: TGTGCCAGCAGCGTAGGCGCAGTCCCTACCTACGAGCAGTACTTC.

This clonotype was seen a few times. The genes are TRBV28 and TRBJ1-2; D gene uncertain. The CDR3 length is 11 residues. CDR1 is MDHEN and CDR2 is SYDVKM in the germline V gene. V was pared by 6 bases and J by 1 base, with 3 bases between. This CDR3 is CASRHNYGYTF. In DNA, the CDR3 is TGTGCCAGCAGACATAACTATGGCTACACCTTC.

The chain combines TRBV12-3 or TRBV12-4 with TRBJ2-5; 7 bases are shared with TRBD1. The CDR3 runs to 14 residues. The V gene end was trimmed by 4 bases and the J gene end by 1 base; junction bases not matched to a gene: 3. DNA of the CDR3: TGTGCCAGCAGTTCCGGGACAGTCCAAGAGACCCAGTACTTC. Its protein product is CASSSGTVQETQYF.